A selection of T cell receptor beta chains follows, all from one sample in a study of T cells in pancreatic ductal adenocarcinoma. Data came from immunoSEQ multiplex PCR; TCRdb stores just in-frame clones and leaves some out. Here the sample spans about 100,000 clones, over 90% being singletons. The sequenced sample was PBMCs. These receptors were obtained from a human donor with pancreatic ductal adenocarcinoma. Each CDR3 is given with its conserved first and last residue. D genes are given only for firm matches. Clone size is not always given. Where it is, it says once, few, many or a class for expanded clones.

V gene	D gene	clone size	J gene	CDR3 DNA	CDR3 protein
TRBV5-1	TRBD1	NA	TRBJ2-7	TGCGCCAGCAGCCACGCCTCGGACAGGGCCAACGAGCAGTACTTC	CASSHASDRANEQYF
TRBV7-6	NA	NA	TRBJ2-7	TGTGCCAGCAGCCCCAGACCACCAGGGGCCTCCTACGAGCAGTACTTC	CASSPRPPGASYEQYF
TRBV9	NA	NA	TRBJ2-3	TGTGCCAGCAGCGTCCCGGGAACAGTGGGTACGCAGTATTTT	CASSVPGTVGTQYF
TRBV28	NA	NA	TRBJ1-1	TGTGCCAGCAGTTCCGACAGGGAAGCTTTCTTT	CASSSDREAFF
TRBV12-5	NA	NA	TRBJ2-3	TGTGCTAGTGGTTTGTTCAGTGATACGCAGTATTTT	CASGLFSDTQYF
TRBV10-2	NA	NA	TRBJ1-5	TGCGCCAGCAGTGAGCAGCCCCCAGGGAACTCCTTGACCCAGCATTTT	CASSEQPPGNSLTQHF
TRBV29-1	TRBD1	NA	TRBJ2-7	TGCAGCGTCCCGGGACAGGGGGCATTGAGGAACGAGCAGTACTTC	CSVPGQGALRNEQYF
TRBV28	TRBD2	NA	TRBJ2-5	TGTGCCAGCTCTGGGGGGGTCCAAGAGACCCAGTACTTC	CASSGGVQETQYF
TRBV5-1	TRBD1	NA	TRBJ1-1	TGCGCCAGCCACCAAAGGGGGCTGAACACTGAAGCTTTCTTT	CASHQRGLNTEAFF
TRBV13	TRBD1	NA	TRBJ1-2	TGTGCCAGCAGCCCAGGACAGGGGGCCTATGGCTACACCTTC	CASSPGQGAYGYTF
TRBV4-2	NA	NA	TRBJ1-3	TGTGCCAGCAGCCAAGTAGGGGCCAAAAACACCATATATTTT	CASSQVGAKNTIYF
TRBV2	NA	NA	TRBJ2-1	TGTGCCAGCAGTGGGCCCAGATCCAACAATGAGCAGTTCTTC	CASSGPRSNNEQFF
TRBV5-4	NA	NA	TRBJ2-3	TGTGCCAGCAGGGACGGGGGAGTTAGAGGCACAGATACGCAGTATTTT	CASRDGGVRGTDTQYF
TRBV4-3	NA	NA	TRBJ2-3	TGCGCCAGCAGCCAAGATACGGCTTGGGGCTTCGGAGATACGCAGTATTTT	CASSQDTAWGFGDTQYF
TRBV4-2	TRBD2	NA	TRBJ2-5	TGTGCCAGCAGCCAAGAGCGGACTAGCGAGACCCAGTACTTC	CASSQERTSETQYF
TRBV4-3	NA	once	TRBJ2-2	TGCGCCAGCAGGGGCGAGCTCTTCACCGGGGAGCTGTTTTTT	CASRGELFTGELFF
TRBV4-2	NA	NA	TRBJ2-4	TGTGCCAGCAGCCTCCCAGGGGAAGGAAAAAACATTCAGTACTTC	CASSLPGEGKNIQYF
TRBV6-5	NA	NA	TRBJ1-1	TGTGCCAGCAGTTATCTGGCCATGAACACTGAAGCTTTCTTT	CASSYLAMNTEAFF
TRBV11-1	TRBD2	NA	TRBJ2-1	TGTGCCAGCAGCTCAGGACTAGCGGGAGTCAATGAGCAGTTCTTC	CASSSGLAGVNEQFF
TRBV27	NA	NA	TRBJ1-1	TGTGCCAGCACCAATAGGGGGACTGAAGCTTTCTTT	CASTNRGTEAFF
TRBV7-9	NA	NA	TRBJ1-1	TGTGCCAGCAGCTGGGGACATATGAACACTGAAGCTTTCTTT	CASSWGHMNTEAFF
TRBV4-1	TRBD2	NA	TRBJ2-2	TGCGCCAGCAGCCAAGATTCACTAGCGGAATACACCGGGGAGCTGTTTTTT	CASSQDSLAEYTGELFF
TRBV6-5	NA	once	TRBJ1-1	TGTGCCGGATTACCTAGGGGTAAGACTGAAGCTTTCTTT	CAGLPRGKTEAFF
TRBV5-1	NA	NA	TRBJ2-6	TGCGCCAGCAGCCCCTGGGGGACAAGGTCTGGCGTCCTGACTTTC	CASSPWGTRSGVLTF
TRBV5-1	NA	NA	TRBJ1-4	TGCGCCAGCAGCTCGTCGGACTTGGAAAAACTGTTTTTT	CASSSSDLEKLFF
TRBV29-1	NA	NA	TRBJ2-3	TGCAGCGTCCGTCGGGCGGGAATTACAGATACGCAGTATTTT	CSVRRAGITDTQYF
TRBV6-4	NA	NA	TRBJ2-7	TGTGCCAGCAGGCCCTTGTGCCCGGGACACCTCTCCTACGAGCAGTACTTC	CASRPLCPGHLSYEQYF
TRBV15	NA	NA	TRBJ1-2	TGTGCCACCAGCCCCATGCTCAGCGAAGGCTACACCTTC	CATSPMLSEGYTF
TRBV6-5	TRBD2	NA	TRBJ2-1	TGTGCCAGCAGTTACGCGTGGGCTAGCGGAAACAATGAGCAGTTCTTC	CASSYAWASGNNEQFF
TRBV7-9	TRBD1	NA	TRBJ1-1	TGTGCCAGCAGCTCCGGGACAGGGGTGTGCTTCTTT	CASSSGTGVCFF
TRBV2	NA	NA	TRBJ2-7	TGTGCCGGGGAGACCGAGACCTACGAGCAGTACTTC	CAGETETYEQYF
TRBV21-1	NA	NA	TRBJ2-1	TGTGCCATCGCGAGGGAAATTGTAGGCAGGGGGCATGGGCAGTTCTTC	CAIAREIVGRGHGQFF
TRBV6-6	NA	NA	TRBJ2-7	TGTGCCAGCAGTTACTTCAGGTCTTACGAGCAGTACTTC	CASSYFRSYEQYF
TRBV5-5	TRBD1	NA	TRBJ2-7	TGTGCCAGCAGCTTGTGGACAGGGGGTTACGAGCAGTACTTC	CASSLWTGGYEQYF
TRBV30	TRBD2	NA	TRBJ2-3	TGTGCCTGGACTCGAGGAAGGACCCTTCTGGCGGGAGAGGAGACAGATACGCAGTATTTT	CAWTRGRTLLAGEETDTQYF
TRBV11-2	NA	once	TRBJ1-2	TGTGCCAGCAGCTTAGTTCCAATGAACTATGGCTACACCTTC	CASSLVPMNYGYTF
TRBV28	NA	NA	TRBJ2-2	TGTGCCACTTTGGATAGCGGGAACACCGGGGAGCTGTTTTTT	CATLDSGNTGELFF
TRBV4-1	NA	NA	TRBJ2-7	TGCGCCACAACTGCGACTCCAGACTCCTACGAGCAGTACTTC	CATTATPDSYEQYF
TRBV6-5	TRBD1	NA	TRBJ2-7	TGTGCCAGCAGTTACTACGGGACAGGGATCGAGCAGTACTTC	CASSYYGTGIEQYF
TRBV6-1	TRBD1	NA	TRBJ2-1	TGTGCCAGCAGTGGAACCGGGACAGCGTTGCACAATGAGCAGTTCTTC	CASSGTGTALHNEQFF
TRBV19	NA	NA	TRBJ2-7	TGTGCCAGTAGCTCAGCTAGCCGCTACGAGCAGTACTTC	CASSSASRYEQYF
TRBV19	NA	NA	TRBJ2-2	TGTGCCAGTAGTCTCTCTTACACCGGGGAGCTGTTTTTT	CASSLSYTGELFF
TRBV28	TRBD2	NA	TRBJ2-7	TGTGCCAGCAGTATTAGCGGGAGGCCAGACGAGCAGTACTTC	CASSISGRPDEQYF
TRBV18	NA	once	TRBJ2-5	TGTGCCAGCTCACCTACGGTCCAAGAGACCCAGTACTTC	CASSPTVQETQYF
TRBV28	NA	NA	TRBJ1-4	TGTGCCAGCACTACAGGATCCGAAAAACTGTTTTTT	CASTTGSEKLFF
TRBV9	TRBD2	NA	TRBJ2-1	TGTGCCAGCAGCCGGCGGGAGGGCCTTTACAATGAGCAGTTCTTC	CASSRREGLYNEQFF
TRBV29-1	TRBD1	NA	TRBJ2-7	TGCAGCGTGACAGGGAAACTATCCCCCGAGCAGTACTTC	CSVTGKLSPEQYF
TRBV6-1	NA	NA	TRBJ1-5	TGTGCCAGCAGTCACAGGGAAAATCAGCCCCAGCATTTT	CASSHRENQPQHF
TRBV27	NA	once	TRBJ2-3	TGTGCCAGCAGCCTGGCCACCCGCGGAGATACGCAGTATTTT	CASSLATRGDTQYF
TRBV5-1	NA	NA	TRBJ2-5	TGCGCCAGCAGCCCTCTACAGGGGGGGGGAGAGACCCAGTACTTC	CASSPLQGGGETQYF
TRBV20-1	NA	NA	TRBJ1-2	TGCAGTGTCGGGAATATATATGGCTACACCTTC	CSVGNIYGYTF